This T cell receptor beta chain was identified during a study of cytomegalovirus exposure and HLA in healthy donors. The data were produced by immunoSEQ multiplex PCR, yet TCRdb's version contains in-frame clones alone and is incomplete. The sample carries around 93,000 clones, 85% recorded once. This clone came up once. The CDR3 runs to 14 residues. The V and J ends lost 6 bases and 0 bases respectively, with 11 bases between them. Germline V gene lookup returns CDR1 MDHEN and CDR2 SYDVKM. The chain links TRBV28 to TRBJ1-1; D might be TRBD1 (6 bases). This TCR came from a man between 18 and 29 years old in good health and CMV-seropositive. The sequenced material came from PBMCs. The CDR3 DNA is TGTGCCAGCAGCACGGACAGCGTGAACACTGAAGCTTTCTTT. It translates to CASSTDSVNTEAFF.